This T cell receptor beta chain was obtained from a study of blood T cell repertoires in COVID-19 (dated by TCRdb to 2020 to 2022). In terms of the full investigation: Samples from collaborators originated in the United States, Italy and Spain and spanned both the acute and convalescent phases of COVID-19. Where available, HLA class I and class II types were taken from metadata supplied by the sample provider and were not determined by assay-based typing. The repertoires were released in a freely available public database intended as a resource for research on the immune response to SARS-CoV-2. Deeply sampled blood TCRbeta repertoires from subjects exposed to, actively infected with, or recovered from COVID-19 were included in the dataset. Nearly every sample came with metadata listing a de-identified subject ID, COVID-19 status, age in years and sex. The prospective study material was composed of cDNA or gDNA derived from T cells, B-cell-depleted T cells, or PBMCs. The samples were drawn from two sources: the first 160 participants of the ongoing ImmuneRACE study, and over 950 subjects contributed by 6 global collaborators. Results and caveats for the whole study, not just this receptor: The amount of clinical and demographic metadata varied by source and participant and was provided uncurated.

Via the germline V gene (reference sequence), CDR1 is LGHDT and CDR2 YNNKEL. V loses 0 bases, J loses 6 bases, and the germline ends lie 17 bases apart. Reading from cysteine to phenylalanine, the CDR3 counts 16 amino acids. Here the CDR3 DNA is all that survives: 48 bases in frame from base 1. The immunoSEQ Assay, a bias-controlled multiplex PCR, was used to amplify TCRbeta CDR3 regions from genomic DNA. As for the authors' bioinformatics: The number of nucleated cells in each sample was estimated from the amplification of reference gene primers within the assay. To quantify the absolute abundance of each unique TCRbeta CDR3 rearrangement, sequence reads were collapsed and filtered. For each sample, productive Simpson clonality was calculated as the square root of Simpson's diversity index across productive rearrangements. In TCRdb, the immuneACCESS table is reduced to in-frame sequences with V and J assigned. These tables do not hold every clone; where another copy was compared, an unresolved V gene accounts for under half, and the others remain unexplained. V and J calls and clone size come straight from that table; D and trimming were deduced from the DNA. This sample comprises about 190,000 clones, 88% of them detected only once. About 1.6% of the sample comes from the top ten.

With regard to this clone: The specificity of this receptor is unknown. Per-base qualities were not stored, and no clone one base away is much larger.

Whole blood was collected in K2EDTA tubes by collaborating institutions according to the institutions' own protocols. For TCRbeta analysis, collaborators shipped samples as frozen whole blood, isolated PBMCs, or DNA extracted from either of those sample types. The origin of this receptor is a man younger than 30 with active or convalescent COVID-19. The sequence joins TRBV3-1 (or the pseudogene TRBV3-2) to TRBJ1-2; the best D guess is TRBD1, with 5 bases matching. Sequencing was carried out using peripheral blood. The CDR3 reads CASSQDLGVISDGYTF. The sequence in DNA is TGTGCCAGCAGCCAAGATCTAGGGGTCATCTCAGATGGCTACACCTTC.